Below are 17 T cell receptor beta chains sequenced from a single sample in a study of T cell clonality in common variable immunodeficiency. Findings and caveats of the study: In common variable immunodeficiency, TCR beta chains reportedly carried fewer deletions and N-nucleotide insertions.

Measured with immunoSEQ multiplex PCR; TCRdb has only the in-frame clones, and not every one. This sample carries 15,000 to 25,000 clones, none of them present only once. Their cognate antigens are unknown. Sequenced: peripheral blood mononuclear cells. The receptors were gathered from a human donor with common variable immunodeficiency.

This clone was counted ten times or more. CDR3 in amino acids: CASSQQGAYEQYF. The DNA read from the CDR3 is TGCGCCAGCAGCCAACAGGGGGCCTACGAG. The chain employs TRBV5-1 and TRBJ2-7, with 8 bases aligning to TRBD1. The read stops 3 residues short of the end of the CDR3; the missing end is completed from the germline J gene. The CDR3 sequence is 13 residues long. After removal of 4 bases from V and 2 bases from J, the junction contained 2 bases not matched to a gene. Per germline, CDR1 SGHRS and CDR2 YFSETQ. The complete variable domain, with remaining parts taken from reference TRBV5-1 and TRBJ2-7, reads KAGVTQTPRYLIKTRGQQVTLSCSPISGHRSVSWYQQTPGQGLQFLFEYFSETQRNKGNFPGRFSGRQFSNSRSEMNVSTLELGDSALYLCASSQQGAYEQYFGPGTRLTVT.

This clone was observed many times. The read halts 3 residues ahead of the CDR3 end, with the missing end drawn from the germline J gene. The chain links TRBV5-1 to TRBJ2-3; 7 bases are shared with TRBD2. Germline V gene sequence: CDR1 SGHRS, CDR2 YFSETQ. The CDR3 covers 16 residues. With 2 bases clipped from V and 0 bases from J, the junction kept 6 bases outside the gene matches. The CDR3 is CASSFSGVSSTDTQYF. The DNA read from the CDR3 is TGCGCCAGCAGCTTCAGCGGGGTATCTAGCACAGATACG.

This clone was observed at least ten times. The read halts 3 residues ahead of the CDR3 end, with the missing end drawn from the germline J gene. The rearrangement uses TRBV20-1 and TRBJ2-3; possibly TRBD1 for D (6 bases). The CDR3 contains 15 residues. Trimming removed 6 bases at V and 2 bases at J, with 18 bases between. Germline V gives CDR1 DFQATT, CDR2 SNEGSKA (reference sequence). CDR3 DNA (partial): TGCAGTGCCCCCGTACAGGGCCGACTCACAGATACG. Translated: CSAPVQGRLTDT. The whole CDR3 sequence is CSAPVQGRLTDTQYF.

Many counts were recorded for this clone. The read stops 3 residues short of the end of the CDR3; the missing end is completed from the germline J gene. The chain joins TRBV5-4 to TRBJ2-5, with 7 bases identical to TRBD2. The CDR3 spans 16 residues. Germline values: CDR1 SGHNT, CDR2 YYREEE (reference sequence). V shed 0 bases, J shed 4 bases, and the junction held 9 bases outside the gene matches. CDR3: CASSLALGLGRETQYF. CDR3 DNA, as far as it was read: TGTGCCAGCAGCTTGGCCCTTGGACTAGGTCGAGAGACC.

This clone was recorded at least ten times. The CDR3 DNA, read in part, is TGTGCCAGTAGTATCAGGGGCCGGGCGGGTGAG. Protein: CASSIRGRAGE. The entire CDR3 is CASSIRGRAGEQFF. The chain couples TRBV19 to TRBJ2-1; possibly TRBD1 for D (6 bases). Read data end 3 residues before the CDR3 end; the end is taken from the germline J gene. Germline V gene sequence: CDR1 LNHDA, CDR2 SQIVND (reference sequence). The CDR3 is made up of 14 amino acids. V dropped 3 bases and J dropped 9 bases, with 15 bases sitting between them.

This clone was found many times. Read coverage stops 3 residues before the CDR3 terminus; the germline J gene supplies the remainder. The chain has TRBV20-1 and TRBJ1-1, with D perhaps TRBD1 (5 bases). Germline assignment: CDR1 DFQATT and CDR2 SNEGSKA (reference sequence). The CDR3 is made up of 16 amino acids. Trimming shortened V by 6 bases and J by 0 bases, and 20 bases separated the two germline ends. The CDR3 here is CSAPGRVKGMNTEAFF. The sequenced part of the CDR3 DNA is TGCAGTGCCCCTGGTCGGGTAAAGGGGATGAACACTGAA.

This clone was seen at least ten times. The CDR3 goes on 3 residues after the read ends, and that part is filled in from the germline J gene. The rearrangement joins TRBV20-1 to TRBJ1-1, with D tentatively TRBD1 (5 bases). This CDR3 region has 12 residues. Germline V gene data show CDR1 as DFQATT and CDR2 as SNEGSKA (reference sequence). V lost 6 bases and J lost 0, with 8 bases in between. The CDR3 DNA, read in part, is TGCAGTGCGTTACAGGTGAACACTGAA. It translates to CSALQVNTE. The whole CDR3 is CSALQVNTEAFF.

The CDR3 region is CASTGVSGYYGYTF. The DNA read from the CDR3 is TGTGCCAGTACCGGGGTCAGCGGGTACTATGGC. The chain has TRBV19 and TRBJ1-2, with D uncertain. The missing CDR3 end, 3 residues past where the read stops, is filled in from the germline J gene. Germline V gives CDR1 LNHDA, CDR2 SQIVND (reference sequence). CDR3 length: 14 amino acids. The V gene lost 7 bases and the J gene lost 3 bases, with 15 bases spanning the gap.

This clone was picked up a small number of times. The read comes to an end 3 residues before the CDR3 does, leaving the germline J gene to fill in the end. The chain couples TRBV5-1 to TRBJ2-2, with a possible D match to TRBD2 (6 bases). V was cut by 8 bases and J by 2 bases, with 10 bases left in between. This CDR3 spans 13 amino acids. Per the germline V gene, CDR1 is SGHRS and CDR2 is YFSETQ. CDR3 sequence reads: CASGTVNTGELFF. The sequenced part of the CDR3 DNA is TGCGCCAGTGGGACTGTTAACACCGGGGAG. The full variable domain, its missing parts supplied by reference TRBV5-1 and TRBJ2-2, is KAGVTQTPRYLIKTRGQQVTLSCSPISGHRSVSWYQQTPGQGLQFLFEYFSETQRNKGNFPGRFSGRQFSNSRSEMNVSTLELGDSALYLCASGTVNTGELFFGEGSRLTVL.

This clone was seen ten or more times. The CDR3 end lies 3 residues beyond the end of the read and is filled in from the germline J gene. V and J are TRBV12-3 or TRBV12-4 and TRBJ1-1; a possible D gene is TRBD1 (6 bases). The CDR3 loop spans 13 amino acids. V lost 8 bases and J lost 4, with 14 bases in between. The CDR3 bases that were read are TGTGCCAGCCTGAAGAGGGGGGGCACTGAA. Its protein is CASLKRGGTE. The complete CDR3 reads CASLKRGGTEAFF.

By share of the sample, this clone is medium-sized. The sequenced CDR3 bases are TGCAGCGACCGGGACAGGGCAGTCCTAGCCAAAAACATT. Amino acid sequence: CSDRDRAVLAKNI. The entire CDR3 protein is CSDRDRAVLAKNIQYF. The chain uses TRBV29-1 and TRBJ2-4; 9 bases agree with TRBD1. With the read ending 3 residues before the CDR3 end, the germline J gene is used to fill in that end. The germline CDR1 and CDR2 sequences are SQVTM and ANQGSEA. J gave up 0 bases and V 7 bases, and 10 bases lay outside the gene matches. The CDR3 length is 16 residues.

This clone was observed at least ten times. The observed sequence ends 3 residues before the CDR3 terminus, with the missing tail filled in from the germline J gene. The gene calls are TRBV30 and TRBJ1-2, with TRBD1 matching over 10 bases. Germline trimming cut 5 bases from V and 7 bases from J; bases unmatched to any gene: 4. The CDR3 totals 12 residues. The germline gives CDR1 GTSNPN, CDR2 SVGIG (reference sequence). The CDR3 here is CAWGTGDFGYTF. The DNA read from the CDR3 is TGTGCCTGGGGGACAGGGGATTTTGGC.

This clone has ten or more counts. The read halts 3 residues ahead of the CDR3 end, with the missing end drawn from the germline J gene. The chain combines TRBV6-2 or TRBV6-3 with TRBJ1-1, with D possibly matching TRBD1 (5 bases). The CDR3 totals 15 residues. Germline V CDR1 and CDR2: MNHEY, SVGEGT. Trimming pared 4 bases from V and 1 base from J, leaving 13 bases between. The DNA read from the CDR3 is TGTGCCAGCAGTTTCCGGGGGTTGAGGAACACTGAA. Amino acid sequence: CASSFRGLRNTE. In full, the CDR3 reads CASSFRGLRNTEAFF.

This clone was observed many times. The read finishes 3 residues shy of the CDR3 end, and the germline J gene is used to complete it. The V and J genes are TRBV5-1 and TRBJ2-3; TRBD2 agrees at 9 bases. The CDR3 length is 16 residues. Germline V gene lookup returns CDR1 SGHRS and CDR2 YFSETQ. The ends lost 4 bases at V and 0 bases at J; junction bases unmatched: 6. CDR3 amino acids: CASSTLAGVSTDTQYF. The sequenced CDR3 bases are TGCGCCAGCAGCACTTTAGCGGGAGTAAGCACAGATACG.

This clone was counted ten times or more. The read ends 3 residues shy of where the CDR3 ends; the end is completed using the germline J gene. This rearrangement joins TRBV24-1 to TRBJ2-5; 9 bases fit TRBD1. The ends lost 3 bases at V and 0 bases at J; junction bases unmatched: 10. CDR1 and CDR2 from the germline V gene are KGHDR and SFDVKD. The length of the CDR3 is 18 residues. The CDR3 loop is CATSDTTTGGLDQETQYF. Incomplete CDR3 DNA: TGTGCCACCAGTGATACGACCACAGGGGGCTTGGACCAAGAGACC.

Comments on this clone: From the germline J gene comes the end of the CDR3, since the read stops 3 residues before it. The chain carries TRBV2 and TRBJ2-7; TRBD2 aligns across 8 bases. The ends lost 6 bases at V and 3 bases at J; junction bases unmatched: 1. There are 12 residues in the CDR3. Germline V gene lookup returns CDR1 SNHLY and CDR2 FYNNEI. The CDR3 is CASSLAGYEQYF. The sequenced part of the CDR3 DNA is TGTGCCAGCAGCCTAGCGGGCTACGAG.

This clone came up many times. The read is 3 residues too short to cover the CDR3 end, so that end is filled in from the germline J gene. The rearrangement links TRBV7-2 to TRBJ2-5; possibly TRBD1 for D (5 bases). Germline V gene data show CDR1 as SGHTA and CDR2 as FQGNSA. The V and J ends lost 7 bases and 5 bases respectively, with 14 bases between them. The length of the CDR3 is 13 residues. The CDR3 loop is CASTPGFGETQYF. Incomplete CDR3 DNA: TGTGCCAGCACTCCAGGGTTTGGGGAGACC.